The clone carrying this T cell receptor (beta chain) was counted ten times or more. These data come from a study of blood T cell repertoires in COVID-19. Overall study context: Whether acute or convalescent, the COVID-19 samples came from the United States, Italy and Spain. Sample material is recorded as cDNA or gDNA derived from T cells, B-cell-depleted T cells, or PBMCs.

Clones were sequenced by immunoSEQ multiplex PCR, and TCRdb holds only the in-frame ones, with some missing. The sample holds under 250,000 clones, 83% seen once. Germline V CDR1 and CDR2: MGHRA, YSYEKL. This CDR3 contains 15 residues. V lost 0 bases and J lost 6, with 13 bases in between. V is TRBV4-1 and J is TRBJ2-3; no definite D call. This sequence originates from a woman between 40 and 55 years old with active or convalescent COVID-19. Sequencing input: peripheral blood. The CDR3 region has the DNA TGCGCCAGCAGCCAAGATTGGGCGTCAGGCGATACGCAGTATTTT. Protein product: CASSQDWASGDTQYF.